This TCR beta chain originates from a study of CD8 T cells in ankylosing spondylitis. Overall study findings and caveats: Characteristic, it appeared, of ankylosing spondylitis blood was a TCR beta motif of 7 or 8 highly homologous variants.

Germline CDR1 reads SGHTA; CDR2 reads FQGNSA. With V trimmed by 5 bases and J by 4 bases, 8 bases remained unmatched. The CDR3 length is 16 residues. In its sample, this clonotype was seen many times. What it recognizes is unknown. TCRdb redid the calling of the 5' RACE reads with MiXCR, one entry per CDR3 protein. The sample yields approximately 520,000 distinct CDR3 sequences, 5.3% seen once. The sequencing input was blood, either unsorted or a sorted T cell fraction (not recorded which). The TCR was taken from a male donor with ankylosing spondylitis. The rearrangement uses TRBV7-2 and TRBJ2-3, with 11 bases lining up with TRBD2. The chain's CDR3 is CASSPLAGGNADTQYF. The CDR3 nucleotides are TGTGCCAGCAGCCCCCTAGCGGGGGGTAATGCAGATACGCAGTATTTT.